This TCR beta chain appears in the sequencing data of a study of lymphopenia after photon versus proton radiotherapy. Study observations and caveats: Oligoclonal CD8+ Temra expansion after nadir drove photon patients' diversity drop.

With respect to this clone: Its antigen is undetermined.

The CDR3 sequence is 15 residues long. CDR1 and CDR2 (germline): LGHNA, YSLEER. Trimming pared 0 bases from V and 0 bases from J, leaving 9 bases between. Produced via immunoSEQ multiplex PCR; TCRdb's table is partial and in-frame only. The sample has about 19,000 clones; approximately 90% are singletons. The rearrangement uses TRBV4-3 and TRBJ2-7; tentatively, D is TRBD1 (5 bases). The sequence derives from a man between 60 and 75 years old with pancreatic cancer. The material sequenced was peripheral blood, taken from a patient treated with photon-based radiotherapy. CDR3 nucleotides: TGCGCCAGCAGCCAAGATTTAGGGGACTCCTACGAGCAGTACTTC. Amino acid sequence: CASSQDLGDSYEQYF.